This T cell receptor (beta chain) is from a study of blood T cell repertoires in COVID-19. As for the study in general: Samples representing acute and convalescent COVID-19 were sourced from the United States, Italy and Spain.

As originally analysed: Estimated nucleated cell counts came from reference gene primer amplification. This table comes from immunoSEQ multiplex PCR, and its TCRdb copy is limited to in-frame clones, with some not included. V and J calls and clone size come straight from that table; D and trimming were deduced from the DNA. The sample lists about 160,000 clones, about 92% occurring once. CDR3 length: 14 residues. Trimming removed 5 bases from V and 1 base from J, with 11 bases in between. CDR1 SGHAT and CDR2 FQDESV come from the germline V gene (reference sequence). V and J are TRBV11-1 and TRBJ1-1; D not resolved. Sequences were obtained from peripheral blood. The source of this sequence is a woman aged 55 to 70 with COVID-19, enrolled during active disease. CDR3 amino acids: CASSQATQNTEAFF. The CDR3 DNA reads as TGTGCCAGCAGCCAGGCGACGCAGAACACTGAAGCTTTCTTT.